The 3 T cell receptor beta chains in this list originate from one sample, sequenced in a study of T cell changes during pregnancy in multiple sclerosis. Profiled with immunoSEQ multiplex PCR; TCRdb holds only in-frame clones, not every one. The sample contains around 70,000 clones, about 90% of which appear only once. The sequencing here drew on peripheral blood, taken in the second trimester of pregnancy. The receptors derive from a female donor with multiple sclerosis, enrolled in a pregnancy study.

The chain links TRBV6-4 to TRBJ2-5; TRBD2 is a possible D gene (6 bases). V lost 3 bases and J 4 bases, leaving 15 bases between the germline ends. Germline CDR1 reads MRHNA; CDR2 reads SNTAGT. The CDR3 extends over 15 amino acids. CDR3 DNA: TGTGCCAGCAGTGAGTCGAGCGGGTCTCGAGAGACCCAGTACTTC. Translating it yields CASSESSGSRETQYF.

The CDR3 sequence: CATSGLSYGYTF. The CDR3 coding sequence is TGTGCCACCTCGGGACTGAGCTATGGCTACACCTTC. The J gene is TRBJ1-2, the V gene TRBV10-3; D is perhaps TRBD1 (5 bases). The CDR3 totals 12 residues. Germline values: CDR1 ENHRY, CDR2 SYGVKD. Trimming shortened V by 10 bases and J by 4 bases, and 13 bases separated the two germline ends.

The J gene is TRBJ2-7, the V gene TRBV12-1; the D segment call TRBD2 is taken from the table without a DNA check. TRBV12-1 is marked as a pseudogene. The CDR3 extends over 16 amino acids. CDR3 loop: CASSFAREGGVYEQYF. The CDR3 bases are TGTGCCAGCAGCTTTGCGCGGGAAGGAGGGGTTTACGAGCAGTACTTC.